Detailed here is one T cell receptor beta chain. Authors' data handling: Amplifying reference gene primers gave estimates of nucleated cell counts. Measured with immunoSEQ multiplex PCR; TCRdb has only the in-frame clones, and not every one. D and trimming come from the DNA, and the V and J calls and clone size come from that table. The repertoire holds 110,000 to 150,000 clones, with around four fifths as singletons. Deletions cut 2 bases from V and 1 base from J, with 30 bases between. CDR3 length: 21 residues. Germline V CDR1 and CDR2: GTSNPN, SVGIG (reference sequence). The data are from a study of blood T cell repertoires in COVID-19. Study summary: Samples came from the United States, Italy and Spain, spanning acute and convalescent COVID-19. In each case, the material was cDNA or gDNA derived from T cells, B-cell-depleted T cells, or PBMCs.

Sequencing input: peripheral blood. The chain links TRBV30 to TRBJ1-3; D not certain. The clonotype was recovered from a woman older than 75 with acute or convalescent COVID-19. This CDR3 is CAWSPVPRLTTWSVSGNTIYF. The CDR3 DNA reads TGTGCCTGGAGTCCAGTCCCTCGTCTTACTACGTGGTCTGTGTCTGGAAACACCATATATTTT. The whole variable domain, remainder taken from reference TRBV30 and TRBJ1-3, is SQTIHQWPATLVQPVGSPLSLECTVEGTSNPNLYWYRQAAGRGLQLLFYSVGIGQISSEVPQNLSASRPQDRQFILSSKKLLLSDSGFYLCAWSPVPRLTTWSVSGNTIYFGEGSWLTVV.